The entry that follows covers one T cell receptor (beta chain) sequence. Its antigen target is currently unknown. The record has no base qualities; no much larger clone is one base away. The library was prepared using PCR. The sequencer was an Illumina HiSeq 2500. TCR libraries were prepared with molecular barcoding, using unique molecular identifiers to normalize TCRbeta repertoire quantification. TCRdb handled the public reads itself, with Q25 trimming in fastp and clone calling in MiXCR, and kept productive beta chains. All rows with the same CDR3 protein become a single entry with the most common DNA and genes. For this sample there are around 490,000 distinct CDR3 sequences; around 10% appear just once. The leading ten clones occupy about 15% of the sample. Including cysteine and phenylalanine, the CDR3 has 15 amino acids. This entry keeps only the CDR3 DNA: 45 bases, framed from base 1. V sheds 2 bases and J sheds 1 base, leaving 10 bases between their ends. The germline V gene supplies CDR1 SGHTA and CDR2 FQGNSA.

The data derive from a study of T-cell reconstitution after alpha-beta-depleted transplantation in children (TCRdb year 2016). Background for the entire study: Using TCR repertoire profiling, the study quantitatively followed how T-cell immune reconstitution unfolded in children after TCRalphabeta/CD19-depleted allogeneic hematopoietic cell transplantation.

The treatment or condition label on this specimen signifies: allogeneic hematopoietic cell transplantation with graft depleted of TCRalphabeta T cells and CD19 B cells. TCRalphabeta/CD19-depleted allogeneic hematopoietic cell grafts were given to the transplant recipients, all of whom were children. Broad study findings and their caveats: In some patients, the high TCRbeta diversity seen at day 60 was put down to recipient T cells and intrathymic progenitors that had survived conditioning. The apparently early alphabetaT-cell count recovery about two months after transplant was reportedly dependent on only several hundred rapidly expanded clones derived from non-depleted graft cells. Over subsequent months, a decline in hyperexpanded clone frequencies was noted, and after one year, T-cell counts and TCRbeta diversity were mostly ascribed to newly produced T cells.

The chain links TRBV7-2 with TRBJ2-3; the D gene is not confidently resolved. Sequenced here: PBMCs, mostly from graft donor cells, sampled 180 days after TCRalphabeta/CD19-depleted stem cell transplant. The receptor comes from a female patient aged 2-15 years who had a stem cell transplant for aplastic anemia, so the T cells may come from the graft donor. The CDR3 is CASSLYPAGTDTQYF. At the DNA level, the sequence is TGTGCCAGCAGCTTATATCCGGCCGGCACAGATACGCAGTATTTT.